The 5 T cell receptor beta chains given below trace back to one sample, sequenced in a study of PD-L1 blockade in urothelial cancer. Indicated time point: peripheral blood 6 weeks after treatment start. Here immunoSEQ multiplex PCR was the method, and the copy in TCRdb shows in-frame clones only, minus some. The table includes about 30,000 clones, 89% detected once. This specimen was PBMCs, taken around atezolizumab (anti-PD-L1) treatment. The receptors come from a man aged 80 or over with urothelial cancer.

The genes are TRBV6-1 and TRBJ2-3, with D perhaps matching TRBD1 (6 bases). The CDR3 runs to 15 residues. V was clipped by 8 bases and J by 2 bases, with 17 bases between them. Germline V gene sequence: CDR1 MNHNS, CDR2 SASEGT. DNA for the CDR3: TGTGCCAGCGCCTCCGGGACACTTGACACAGATACGCAGTATTTT. As protein: CASASGTLDTDTQYF.

The gene calls are TRBV4-1 and TRBJ2-5, with TRBD2 matching over 13 bases. Germline CDR1 and CDR2: MGHRA and YSYEKL. CDR3 length: 16 residues. V shed 6 bases and J 0 bases; nucleotides not matched to a gene: 4. The CDR3 loop reads CASRPTSGRYQETQYF. The CDR3 DNA reads TGCGCCAGCAGGCCGACTAGCGGGAGGTACCAAGAGACCCAGTACTTC.

The V gene is TRBV5-4, the J gene TRBJ2-1, with a possible D match to TRBD1 (6 bases). Germline V CDR1 and CDR2: SGHNT, YYREEE (reference sequence). Trimming left V 2 bases short and J 5 bases short, with 20 bases between. The CDR3 is 17 amino acids. This CDR3 is CASSFGSPRGQNNEQFF. DNA for the CDR3: TGTGCCAGCAGCTTTGGGTCCCCCCGGGGACAAAACAATGAGCAGTTCTTC.

V gene TRBV2 combines with J gene TRBJ1-5; D remains ambiguous. Trimming cost V 8 bases and J 1 base, with 12 bases left between them. CDR1 is SNHLY, CDR2 FYNNEI, per germline. The CDR3 is 14 amino acids. The CDR3 loop is CASGREGSNQPQHF. CDR3 bases: TGTGCCAGCGGACGGGAGGGAAGCAATCAGCCCCAGCATTTT.

The chain uses TRBV14 and TRBJ2-1; 9 bases map to TRBD1. Germline values: CDR1 SGHDN, CDR2 FVKESK. V was pared by 4 bases and J by 7 bases, with 8 bases of the junction left unmatched. The CDR3 loop spans 15 amino acids. The CDR3 region is CASSRLRDRDNEQFF. Here the CDR3 DNA reads TGTGCCAGCAGCCGCCTACGGGACAGGGATAATGAGCAGTTCTTC.